This note documents a single T cell receptor (beta chain) sequence. The source of the sample is a study of beta chain features in type 1 diabetes. Study-level information: Healthy donors resembled patients in age, gender and cell yields. Analysis included more than 90 million sorted cells drawn from all samples.

From germline, CDR1 is MNHNY and CDR2 SVGAGI (reference sequence). The CDR3 contains 14 residues. Trimming stripped 2 bases from V and 3 bases from J, with 10 bases between. Sequenced material consisted of expressed TCRB transcripts (all of the isolated RNA was reverse transcribed). Profiled with immunoSEQ multiplex PCR; TCRdb holds only in-frame clones, not every one. The sample includes under 900,000 clones, about a sixth of them seen just once. Markers CD45RO/CCR7/CD25/CD127/CD95/CD27 served to sort CD4+ naive, central memory, regulatory and stem cell-like memory cells. Populations obtained by sorting all exceeded 95% purity.

The sample consisted of naive CD4+ T cells from blood. The clonotype was recovered from a young woman in good health. The chain uses TRBV6-6 and TRBJ1-1; possible D gene TRBD1, 5 bases. The CDR3 loop reads CASSYGARDTEAFF. The CDR3 DNA reads TGTGCCAGCAGTTACGGGGCGCGGGACACTGAAGCTTTCTTT.